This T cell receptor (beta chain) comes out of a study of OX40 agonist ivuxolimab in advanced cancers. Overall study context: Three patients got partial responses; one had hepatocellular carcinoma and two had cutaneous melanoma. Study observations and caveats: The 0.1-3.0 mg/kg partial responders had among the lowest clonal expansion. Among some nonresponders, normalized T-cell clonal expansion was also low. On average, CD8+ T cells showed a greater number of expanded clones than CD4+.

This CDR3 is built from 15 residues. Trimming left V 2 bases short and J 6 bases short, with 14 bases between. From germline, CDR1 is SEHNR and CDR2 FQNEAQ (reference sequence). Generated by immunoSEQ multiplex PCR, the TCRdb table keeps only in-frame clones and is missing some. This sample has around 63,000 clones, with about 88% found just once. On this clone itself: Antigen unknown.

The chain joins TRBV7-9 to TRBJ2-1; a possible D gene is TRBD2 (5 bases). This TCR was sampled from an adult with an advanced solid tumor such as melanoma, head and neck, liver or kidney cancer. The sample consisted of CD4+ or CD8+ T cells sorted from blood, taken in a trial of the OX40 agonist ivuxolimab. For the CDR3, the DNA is TGTGCCAGCAGCTTAACGGGGAGTTGGGGCAATGAGCAGTTCTTC. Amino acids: CASSLTGSWGNEQFF.